This TCR beta chain was captured in a study of PD-1 blockade in classical Hodgkin lymphoma. This clone was counted a few times. The CDR3 is 14 residues long. With 5 bases removed from V and 4 bases from J, the gap between germline ends came to 15 bases. Germline CDR1 SNHLY, CDR2 FYNNEI. Time point specified: cycle 4 day 1 (C4D1), after more than five weeks of nivolumab. Every patient relapsed after autologous stem cell transplantation, and brentuximab vedotin exposure varied. Profiled with immunoSEQ multiplex PCR; TCRdb holds only in-frame clones, not every one. Among 57,000 or so clones listed, around nine tenths were seen once.

V usage is TRBV2 and J usage is TRBJ2-7; D is undetermined. The sample here was peripheral blood mononuclear cells (PBMCs), taken before the fourth cycle of nivolumab. This sequence originates from a human donor with classical Hodgkin lymphoma. The CDR3 DNA sequence: TGTGCCAGCAGTCAAGGCCTCCGCGTATACGAGCAGTACTTC. This codes for CASSQGLRVYEQYF.